Described below is a single T cell receptor (beta chain) sequence and its context. Its specificity is not known. The data belong to a study of monozygotic twins with inflammatory bowel disease. General observations from the study: Among IBD patients, TCRbeta diversity (inverse Simpson) was lower than in healthy co-twins.

TCRdb re-called the 5' RACE reads and gives one entry per CDR3 protein, without DNA. In all, the sample yields a few hundred thousand distinct CDR3 sequences. Per the germline V gene, CDR1 is SGHTA and CDR2 is FQGNSA. CDR3 length: 16 amino acids. The chain has TRBV7-2 and TRBJ1-6; the TCRdb call, TRBD1, lacks DNA for checking. Sequencing was performed on blood. This clonotype originated in a human donor with ulcerative colitis or Crohn's disease, or a healthy co-twin of an affected twin (not recorded which). CDR3 region: CASSFPDRADGSPLHF.